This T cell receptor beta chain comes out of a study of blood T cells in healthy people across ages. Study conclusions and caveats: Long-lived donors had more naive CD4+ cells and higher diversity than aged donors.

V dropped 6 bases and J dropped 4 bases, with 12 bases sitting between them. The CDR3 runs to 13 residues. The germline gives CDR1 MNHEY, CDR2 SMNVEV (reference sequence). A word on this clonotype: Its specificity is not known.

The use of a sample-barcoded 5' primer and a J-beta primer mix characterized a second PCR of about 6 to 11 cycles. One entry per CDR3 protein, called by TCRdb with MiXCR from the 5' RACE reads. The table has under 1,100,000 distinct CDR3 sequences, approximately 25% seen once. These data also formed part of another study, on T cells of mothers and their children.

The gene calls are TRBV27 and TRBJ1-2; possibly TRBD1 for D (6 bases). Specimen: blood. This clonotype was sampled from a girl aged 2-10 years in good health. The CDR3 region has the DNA TGTGCCAGCAGCCAACTAGGGGGCTATGGCTACACCTTC. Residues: CASSQLGGYGYTF.